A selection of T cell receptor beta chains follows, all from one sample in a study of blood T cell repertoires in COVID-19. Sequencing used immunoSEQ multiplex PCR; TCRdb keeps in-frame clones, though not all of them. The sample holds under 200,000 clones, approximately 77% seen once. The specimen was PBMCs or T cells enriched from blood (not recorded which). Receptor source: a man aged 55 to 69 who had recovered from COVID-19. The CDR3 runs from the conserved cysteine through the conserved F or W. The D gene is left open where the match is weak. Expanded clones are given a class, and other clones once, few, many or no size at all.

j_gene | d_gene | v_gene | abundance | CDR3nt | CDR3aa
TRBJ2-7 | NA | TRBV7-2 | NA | TGTGCCAGCAGCTTGGGGAGCCACCCCTACGAGCAGTACTTC | CASSLGSHPYEQYF
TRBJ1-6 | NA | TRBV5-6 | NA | TGTGCCAGCAGCTTCCCAGGGTTTGAGAATTCACCCCTCCACTTT | CASSFPGFENSPLHF
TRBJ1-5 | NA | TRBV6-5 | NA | TGTGCCAGCAGGGGAGGCGGCCTCGTCAATCAGCCCCAGCATTTT | CASRGGGLVNQPQHF
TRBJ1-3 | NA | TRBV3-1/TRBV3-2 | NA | TGTGCCAGCAGCCAAGTCCCCGTCTCTGGAAACACCATATATTTT | CASSQVPVSGNTIYF
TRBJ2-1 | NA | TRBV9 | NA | TGTGCCAGCAGCGCCAACTGGGGGGAGGACCTCAATGAGCAGTTCTTC | CASSANWGEDLNEQFF
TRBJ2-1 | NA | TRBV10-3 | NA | TGTGCCATCAGTGACGTCAGGGCGTACAATGAGCAGTTCTTC | CAISDVRAYNEQFF
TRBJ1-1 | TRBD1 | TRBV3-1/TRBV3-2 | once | TGTGCCAGCAGCCAGGGACAGGCGGGAGGGGTCACTGAAGCTTTCTTT | CASSQGQAGGVTEAFF
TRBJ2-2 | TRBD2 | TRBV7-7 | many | TGTGCTAGCAGCCCAACTAGCGGGAGCACCGGGGAGCTGTTTTTT | CASSPTSGSTGELFF
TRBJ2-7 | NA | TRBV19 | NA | TGTGCCAGTAGTATCACAGGGTCCTACGAGCAGTACTTC | CASSITGSYEQYF
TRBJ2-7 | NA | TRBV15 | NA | TGTGCCACCAGCAGAGGGTCGGGAGAGGCCTACGAGCAGTACTTC | CATSRGSGEAYEQYF
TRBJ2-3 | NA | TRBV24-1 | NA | TGTGCCACCAGTGCCCCCGTGCGAAATACGCAGTATTTT | CATSAPVRNTQYF
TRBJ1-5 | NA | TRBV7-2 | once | TGTGCCAGCAGCTTAGCCCAGGGGTGGGATCAGCCCCAGCATTTT | CASSLAQGWDQPQHF
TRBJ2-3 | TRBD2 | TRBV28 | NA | TGTGCCAGCAGAGTAACGGGACTAGCGGGAGGTGAAAATACGCAGTATTTT | CASRVTGLAGGENTQYF
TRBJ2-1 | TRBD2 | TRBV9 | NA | TGTGCCAGCAGCGTAGAGGTCCCGGGACTAGTGCAGTTCTTC | CASSVEVPGLVQFF
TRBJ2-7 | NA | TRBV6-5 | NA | TGTGCCAGCACCCACGGAGGGCGGCAGTCCTACGAGCAGTACTTC | CASTHGGRQSYEQYF
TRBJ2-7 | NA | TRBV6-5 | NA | TGTGCCAGCAGTTACCGTAAGTTTGATAGTCTCTACGAGCAGTACTTC | CASSYRKFDSLYEQYF
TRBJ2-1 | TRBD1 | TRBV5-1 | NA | TGCGCCAGCAGCTTGGGACTACAGGGGGCGAGGTCCTACAATGAGCAGTTCTTC | CASSLGLQGARSYNEQFF
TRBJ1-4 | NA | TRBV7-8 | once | TGTGCCAGCAGCCGAGGGTCTCCGGCAACTAATGAAAAACTGTTTTTT | CASSRGSPATNEKLFF
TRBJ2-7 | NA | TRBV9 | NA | TGTGCCAGCAGCGTAGACGAGGTTTTTAGCTCCTACGAGCAGTACTTC | CASSVDEVFSSYEQYF
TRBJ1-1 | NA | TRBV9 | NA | TGTGCCAGCAGCGTAGGGCCACCGAACACTGAAGCTTTCTTT | CASSVGPPNTEAFF
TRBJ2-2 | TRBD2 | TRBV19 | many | TGTGCCAGTAGTATAGAATCTAGCGGGAGCCGGGAGCTGTTTTTT | CASSIESSGSRELFF
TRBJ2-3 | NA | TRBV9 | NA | TGTGCCAGCAGCGTAGATGTGGGGGGAACAGATACGCAGTATTTT | CASSVDVGGTDTQYF